This TCR beta chain originates from a study of cytomegalovirus exposure and HLA in healthy donors. The PCR used 60 Vbeta and 13 Jbeta primers. Measured with immunoSEQ multiplex PCR; TCRdb has only the in-frame clones, and not every one. Of approximately 110,000 clones listed, 80% to 85% are singletons. Regarding the study as a whole: Per a prior analysis, the majority of TCR beta V segments were productive roughly 90% or roughly 30% of the time.

This clone was counted between two and nine times. The antigen is unknown. The CDR3 is 13 residues long. From germline, CDR1 is MNHEY and CDR2 SMNVEV (reference sequence). The chain is built from TRBV27 and TRBJ1-2; 7 bases match TRBD1. This sequence was found in a woman aged 25 to 45 in good health and CMV-seronegative. The sequenced sample was PBMCs. CDR3 nucleotide sequence: TGTGCGGTCGGAGGACAGGATAAAATGGGCTACACCTTC. Encoded protein: CAVGGQDKMGYTF.